This T cell receptor beta chain came from a study of cytomegalovirus exposure and HLA in healthy donors. Germline lookup yields CDR1 LGHNA and CDR2 YSLEER. CDR3 length: 14 residues. The V gene lost 1 base and the J gene lost 9 bases, with 15 bases spanning the gap. The PCR ran on 60 Vbeta and 13 Jbeta primers. The table came from immunoSEQ multiplex PCR; TCRdb's copy has only in-frame clones and leaves some out. Of roughly 160,000 clones detected, 80% to 90% appear once; the ten largest clones hold 2% to 2.5%. Concerning this clone itself: Antigen unknown.

Findings and limits, study-wide: It was reported in a later analysis that an Asian-associated ancestry cluster showed fewer N-insertions than the roughly 670-donor mean. In an earlier analysis, about 87% or about 30%: the productive usage of most TCR beta V segments.

The V and J genes are TRBV4-3 and TRBJ2-5, with D possibly matching TRBD1 (5 bases). The sequenced material came from PBMCs. The sequence derives from a male donor in good health and CMV-seronegative. Here the CDR3 DNA reads TGCGCCAGCAGCCAAGTGGCGCAGGGCTCCCCCCAGTACTTC. Translating it yields CASSQVAQGSPQYF.